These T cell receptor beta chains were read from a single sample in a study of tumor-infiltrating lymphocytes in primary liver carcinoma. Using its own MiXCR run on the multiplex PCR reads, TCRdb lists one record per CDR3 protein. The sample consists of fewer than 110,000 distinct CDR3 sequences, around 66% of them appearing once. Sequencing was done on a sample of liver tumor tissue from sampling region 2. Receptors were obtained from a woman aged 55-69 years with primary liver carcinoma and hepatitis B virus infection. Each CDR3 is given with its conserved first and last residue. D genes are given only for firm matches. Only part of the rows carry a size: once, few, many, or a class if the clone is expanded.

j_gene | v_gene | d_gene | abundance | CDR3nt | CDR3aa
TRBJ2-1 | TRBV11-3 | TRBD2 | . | TGTGCCAGCGGCTTAGGTCGGGGGGGGTGGGGTGTCGATGAGCAGCTCTTC | CASGLGRGGWGVDEQLF
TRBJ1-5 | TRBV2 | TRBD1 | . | TGTGCCAGCGGTGAGGGGGGACAGACTCCCCAGCATTTT | CASGEGGQTPQHF
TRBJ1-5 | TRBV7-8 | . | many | TGTGCCAGCAGCGCCCCGGGGGGGCCCCAGCATTTT | CASSAPGGPQHF
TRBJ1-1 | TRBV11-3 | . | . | TGTGCCAGCAGCCTATTGGGCAGGGGATTGGCTTTCTTT | CASSLLGRGLAFF
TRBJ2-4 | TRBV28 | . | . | TGTACCAGCAGTGGGTTAGCGTTTGACATTCAGTACTTC | CTSSGLAFDIQYF
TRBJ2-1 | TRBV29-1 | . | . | TGCAGCGTTAAATACAATGAGCAGCTCTTC | CSVKYNEQLF
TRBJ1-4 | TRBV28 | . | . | TGTGCCAGCAGTTGGGGAGTGGGACGGCGTGAAAAACTGCTTTTT | CASSWGVGRREKLLF
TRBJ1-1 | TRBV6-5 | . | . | TGTGCTAGCAGTTGTGGAGGGGCACAGGGTTGGACTGAAGCTTTCTTT | CASSCGGAQGWTEAFF
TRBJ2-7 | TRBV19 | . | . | TGTGCCAGTAGTATCCTTGGGGGGAAGCAGTACTTC | CASSILGGKQYF
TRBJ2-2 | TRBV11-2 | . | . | TGTGCCAGCAGCCCTCCGCAAGGATCGACCGGGGAGCCGCTTTTT | CASSPPQGSTGEPLF
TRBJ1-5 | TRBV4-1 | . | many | TGCGCCAGCAGCCAAGAAAACAAGGGCGGTCAGCCCCAGCATTTT | CASSQENKGGQPQHF
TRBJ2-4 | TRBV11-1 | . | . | TGTGCCAGCAGCTTAGCCTGGGGAGACATTCAATGCTTC | CASSLAWGDIQCF
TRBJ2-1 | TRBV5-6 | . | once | TGTGCCAGCAGTGTGGTAGAGCGGACCTACAATGAGCAGTTCTTC | CASSVVERTYNEQFF
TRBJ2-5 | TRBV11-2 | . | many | TGTGCCAGCAGCCAAACCGGGACCCTCACCCCCCGAGAGACCCAGTACTTC | CASSQTGTLTPRETQYF
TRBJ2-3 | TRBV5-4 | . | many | TGTGCCAGCAGCTTGGGGCTAGCAAGGGGGATGACTAGCACAGATACGCAGTATTTT | CASSLGLARGMTSTDTQYF
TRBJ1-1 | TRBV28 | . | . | TGTGCCTGCAGTTTCCAGGGTTACACTGAAGCATTCTTT | CACSFQGYTEAFF
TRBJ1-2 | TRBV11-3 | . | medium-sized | TGTGCCAGCAGCCCCCTAGGTACCAACTATGGCTACACCTTC | CASSPLGTNYGYTF
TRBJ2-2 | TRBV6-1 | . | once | TGTGCCAGCAATGAACTGTTCTTGAGGGGGGAGCTGTCTTTT | CASNELFLRGELSF
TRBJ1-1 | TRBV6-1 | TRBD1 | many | TGTGCCAGCAGGCGGGACAGGGATAACACTGAAGCTTTCTTT | CASRRDRDNTEAFF
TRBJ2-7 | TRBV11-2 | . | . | TGTGCCAGCAGCCTATCCCTAGCAGGCGAGCAGTACTTC | CASSLSLAGEQYF
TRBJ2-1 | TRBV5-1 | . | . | TGCGCCAGCAGCCTTCGGGACCCGCGCCACAATGATCAGTTCTTC | CASSLRDPRHNDQFF
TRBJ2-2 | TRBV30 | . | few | TGTGCCGGGAAGATAATGGGGTCCACCGGGGAGCTGTTTTTT | CAGKIMGSTGELFF
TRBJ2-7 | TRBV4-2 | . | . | TGTGCCAGAAGCCATCCTGGGACATCTAGCTCCTACGAGCAGTACTTC | CARSHPGTSSSYEQYF
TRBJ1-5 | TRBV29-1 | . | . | TGCAGTGTTAGTGTGGGGGCTGAGAATCAGCCCCAGCATTTT | CSVSVGAENQPQHF
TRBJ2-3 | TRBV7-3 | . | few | TGTGCCAGCAGCAGACAAGGACAGACAGATACGCAGTATTTT | CASSRQGQTDTQYF
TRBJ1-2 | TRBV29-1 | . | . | TGCAGCGTCGCCCGGGGGACGGACGCTCGTGGCTACACCTTC | CSVARGTDARGYTF
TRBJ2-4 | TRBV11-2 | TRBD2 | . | TGTGCCAGCAGCTCCCAACTAGCGGGAGAGAACATTCGGTACTTC | CASSSQLAGENIRYF
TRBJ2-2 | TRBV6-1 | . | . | TGTACCAGCACTCTACAGAGGGGTGGGACCGGGGAGCTGTTTTTT | CTSTLQRGGTGELFF
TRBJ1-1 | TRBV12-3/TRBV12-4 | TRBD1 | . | TGTACCAGCAGCCGACAGGGAAACATTGAAGCTTTCTTT | CTSSRQGNIEAFF
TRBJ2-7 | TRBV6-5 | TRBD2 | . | TGTGCCAGCAGCGAGGCGGCGGGAGGGTACTACGAGAAGTACTTT | CASSEAAGGYYEKYF
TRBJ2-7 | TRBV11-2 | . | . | TGTGCCAGCAGAAGGGGCGGGGCGAGGACCTACGAGCAGTACTTC | CASRRGGARTYEQYF
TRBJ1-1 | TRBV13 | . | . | TGTGCCGGTAAAGGGTGCGCAGGGAGAAACACTGAAGCTTTCTTT | CAGKGCAGRNTEAFF
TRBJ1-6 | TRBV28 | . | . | TGTGCCAGCAGTTTTTGGGCGGGTTCACCCCTCCACTTT | CASSFWAGSPLHF
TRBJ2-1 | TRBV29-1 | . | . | TGTAGCGTTGAGTCCAACCAGAACTCCTACAATGAGCAGCTCTTC | CSVESNQNSYNEQLF
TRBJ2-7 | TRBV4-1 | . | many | TGCGCCAGCAGCCAAGAAGGTTTCCAGTCACTCTACGAGCAGTACTTC | CASSQEGFQSLYEQYF
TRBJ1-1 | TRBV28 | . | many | TGTGGGGCGCGGGGGAACACTGAAGCTTTCTTT | CGARGNTEAFF
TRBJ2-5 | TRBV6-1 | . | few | TGTGCCATCCTCGCACAGCATCAAGAGACCCAGTACTTC | CAILAQHQETQYF
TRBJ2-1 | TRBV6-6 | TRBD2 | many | TGTGCCAGCAGTTCCCCTACTAGCGGGATGGCCAATGAGCAGTTCTTC | CASSSPTSGMANEQFF
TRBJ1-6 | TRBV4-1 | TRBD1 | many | TGCGCCAGCAGCCAAGTATTGGGACAGGGGGCATATTCACCCCTCCACTTT | CASSQVLGQGAYSPLHF
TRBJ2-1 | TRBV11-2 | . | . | TGTGCCAGCAGCTTAGCCAGGGACACACAACCTGAGCAGTTCTTC | CASSLARDTQPEQFF
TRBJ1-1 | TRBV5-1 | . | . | TGCGCCAGCAGCTTGTGGGCAGACACTGCAGCTTTCTTT | CASSLWADTAAFF
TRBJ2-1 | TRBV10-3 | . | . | TGTGCCATCGACCAAGGGGAGAAGAGGAGGAAAATCAATGAGCAGTTCTTC | CAIDQGEKRRKINEQFF
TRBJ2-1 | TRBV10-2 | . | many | TGCGCCAGCAGTGATGGGGGGCACTCATCCAATGAGCAGTTCTTC | CASSDGGHSSNEQFF
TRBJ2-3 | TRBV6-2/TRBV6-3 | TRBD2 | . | TGTGCCAGTAGTTACGGGGGGTACACAGATACGCAGTATTTT | CASSYGGYTDTQYF
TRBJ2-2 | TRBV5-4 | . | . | TGTGCCAGTAGCCAGGGGGCTAGCGGCAACACCGGGGAGCTGTTTTTT | CASSQGASGNTGELFF
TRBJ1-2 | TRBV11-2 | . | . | TGTGCCAGTAGCTTAACAATACAGGAAGATGGTGACTACACCTTC | CASSLTIQEDGDYTF
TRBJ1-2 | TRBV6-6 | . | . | TGTGCCAGCAAGTGGGGATGGTATGGCTACACCTTC | CASKWGWYGYTF
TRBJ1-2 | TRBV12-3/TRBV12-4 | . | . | TGTACAAACACTACTGACAGGAACTATGGCTACACCTTC | CTNTTDRNYGYTF
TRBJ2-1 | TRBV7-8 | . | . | TGTGCCAGCAGCACCGGCCCCCCGGTCTATGAGCAGTTCTTC | CASSTGPPVYEQFF
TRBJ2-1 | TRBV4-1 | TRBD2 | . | TGCGCCAGCAGCCAAGCCGTTAGCGGGGGAAACAATGAGCAGTTCTTC | CASSQAVSGGNNEQFF
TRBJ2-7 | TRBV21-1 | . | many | TGTGCCAGCAGCCCCCGGGACAGGGAAGACGAGCAGTACTTC | CASSPRDREDEQYF
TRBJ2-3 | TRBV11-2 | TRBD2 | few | TGTGCCAGCAACCAGGGACTAAGCACAGATACGCAGTACTTT | CASNQGLSTDTQYF
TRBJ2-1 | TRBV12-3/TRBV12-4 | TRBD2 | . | TGTGGCAACAGAGACGAGCGGGAGGCCCCCAACGAGCAGTTCTTC | CGNRDEREAPNEQFF
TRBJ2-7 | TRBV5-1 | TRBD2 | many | TGCGCCAGCAGCTTGGGGACTAGAAGAGACGAGCAGTACTTC | CASSLGTRRDEQYF
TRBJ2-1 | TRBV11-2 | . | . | TGTGACAGCAGCAGGAGACTAGGGGGAGGGCTGGGGGATGAGCAGTTCTTC | CDSSRRLGGGLGDEQFF
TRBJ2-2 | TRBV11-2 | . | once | TGTGCTAGAAGCTCAGATAGGACTGGGGAGCTGTTTTTT | CARSSDRTGELFF
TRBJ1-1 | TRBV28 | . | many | TGTGCCAGCAGTTTAGTACGTGGCGAGGCTTTCTTT | CASSLVRGEAFF
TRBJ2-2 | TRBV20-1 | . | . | TGCAGTGCTCCGCTAAGACAGACACGCACCGGGGAGCTGTTTTTT | CSAPLRQTRTGELFF
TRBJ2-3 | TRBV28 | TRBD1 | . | TGTGCCGGCAGTTTGGCGGGACAGGGCCGCACCGATACGCAGTATTTT | CAGSLAGQGRTDTQYF